This entry features one T cell receptor beta chain sequence. This sample is part of a study of T cells expressing NK-cell markers. After re-calling the 5' RACE reads, TCRdb lists one entry per CDR3 protein, DNA absent. The sample data list about 450,000 distinct CDR3 sequences. This TCR was recovered from a woman between 18 and 70 years old in good health. The sequenced sample was blood T cells: a sorted CD56 or NKG2C T cell subset, CD4+ or CD8+ T cells, or bulk PBMC T cells (not recorded which).

The chain's CDR3 is CASKQGVGTQYF. This chain connects TRBV12-3 or TRBV12-4 to TRBJ2-5; as DNA is missing, the TRBD1 call by TCRdb cannot be tested. The CDR3 covers 12 residues.